The TCR beta chain described here comes from a study of blood T cell repertoires in COVID-19 (dated by TCRdb to about 2020). Regarding the study in general: The collaborator samples originated in the United States, Italy and Spain and spanned the acute and convalescent phases of COVID-19. The material from the prospective study consisted of cDNA or gDNA derived from T cells, B-cell-depleted T cells, or PBMCs. A freely available public database, intended as a resource for researchers studying the immune response to SARS-CoV-2, is where the repertoires were released. Samples came from the ongoing ImmuneRACE study (first 160 participants) plus 1,254 subjects from 6 global collaborators. Where available, HLA class I and class II types were taken from metadata supplied by the sample provider and were not determined by assay-based typing. Sample metadata almost always included a de-identified subject ID, COVID-19 status, age in years and sex. The dataset comprised deeply sampled blood TCRbeta repertoires from subjects exposed to, actively infected with, or recovered from COVID-19. On the study overall, not on this receptor specifically: How much clinical and demographic metadata was included differed by source and by participant, and the metadata was provided uncurated.

TCRbeta CDR3 regions were amplified from genomic DNA using the immunoSEQ Assay, a bias-controlled multiplex PCR. The paper's processing steps were these. The number of nucleated cells in each sample was estimated by amplification of reference gene primers within the assay. Sequence reads were collapsed and filtered to measure the absolute abundance of every unique TCRbeta CDR3 rearrangement. For each sample, productive Simpson clonality was calculated as the square root of Simpson's diversity index across productive rearrangements. TCRdb's version of the immuneACCESS table is confined to in-frame rearrangements and falls short of the full clone set. An unresolved V gene accounts for under half of the shortfall where checked; the remainder is of unknown origin. V and J calls and clone size are copied from that table; D and trimming were computed from the DNA. The sample records about 130,000 clones, about 86% of which are singletons. Clones ranked in the top ten supply around 3% of the sample.

This clone was seen more than once but under ten times. This receptor's antigen is unknown. Base-call qualities are not available, and no considerably larger clone is one nucleotide away. Whole blood was collected in K2EDTA tubes by collaborating institutions according to the institutions' own protocols. Collaborator samples were shipped for TCRbeta analysis as frozen whole blood, isolated PBMCs, or DNA extracted from either sample type. From V the trimming removes 2 bases and from J it removes 1 base, while the gene matches leave 4 bases of the junction unaccounted for. The germline V gene yields ENHRY for CDR1 and SYGVKD for CDR2. The CDR3 runs 15 residues from the cysteine to the phenylalanine. Only CDR3 DNA is held: 45 bases, read in frame from base 1.

The chain is assembled from TRBV10-3 and TRBJ2-7; 8 junctional bases match TRBD1. The receptor was derived from a woman of 80 years or more with acute or convalescent COVID-19. Material: peripheral blood. The bases are TGTGCCATCAGTGAGATAGACAGGGGATCCTACGAGCAGTACTTC. Translated, it reads CAISEIDRGSYEQYF.